The 12 T cell receptor beta chains in this list originate from one sample, sequenced in a study of T cell responses to AZD1222 COVID-19 vaccine. TCRdb keeps only in-frame clones here, not all; method: immunoSEQ multiplex PCR. There are around 160,000 clones in the sample; about 93% occur only once, and 5.2% lies in the top ten. This sample comprised peripheral blood, obtained on day 0 of AZD1222 vaccination. The receptors here all came from an adult in good health.

This rearrangement joins TRBV10-3 to TRBJ2-5, with TRBD1 matching over 9 bases. CDR1 and CDR2 (germline): ENHRY, SYGVKD. The CDR3 is 14 amino acids. The trim removed 4 bases at V and 5 bases at J, leaving 5 bases unmatched. CDR3 region: CAISVAGTGETQYF. DNA of the CDR3: TGTGCCATCAGTGTTGCCGGGACAGGGGAGACCCAGTACTTC.

This chain joins TRBV15 and TRBJ2-7; D is possibly TRBD1 or TRBD2 (5 bases each). Germline V CDR1 and CDR2: LNHNV, YYDKDF (reference sequence). The ends were cut back, 5 bases at V and 3 bases at J, with 17 bases in the middle. This CDR3 has 15 amino acids. The CDR3 loop reads CATSAGASSYYEQYF. The CDR3 DNA follows: TGTGCCACCAGCGCTGGGGCTAGCAGCTACTACGAGCAGTACTTC.

J is TRBJ1-1 and V is TRBV27, with TRBD1 matching over 9 bases. CDR3 length equals 18 residues. The J segment lost 4 bases and the V segment lost 1 base, leaving 13 bases of the junction unmatched. Looked up from germline, CDR1 is MNHEY and CDR2 is SMNVEV (reference sequence). The CDR3 spells CASSLYGTGGAGGTEAFF. Here the CDR3 DNA reads TGTGCCAGCAGTTTATACGGTACAGGGGGCGCGGGTGGCACTGAAGCTTTCTTT.

The V call is TRBV23-1, the J call TRBJ1-4, with D hard to call. TRBV23-1 is recorded as an ORF, its role being uncertain. With 3 bases removed from V and 3 bases from J, the gap between germline ends came to 11 bases. CDR3 length: 15 amino acids. CDR3 amino acids: CASSQYKTPNEKLFF. In nucleotides, the CDR3 is TGCGCCAGCAGTCAGTACAAAACGCCTAATGAAAAACTGTTTTTT.

This chain connects TRBV23-1 to TRBJ1-1; 7 nucleotides agree with TRBD1. TRBV23-1 is an open reading frame whose function is uncertain. The J segment lost 0 bases and the V segment lost 2 bases, leaving 3 bases of the junction unmatched. CDR3 length equals 15 residues. CDR3: CASSQPRGLNTEAFF. The CDR3 nucleotides are TGCGCCAGCAGTCAACCGAGGGGGCTGAACACTGAAGCTTTCTTT.

The chain links TRBV7-2 to TRBJ2-4; perhaps TRBD2 as D (5 bases). This CDR3 has 14 amino acids. Trimming shortened V by 5 bases and J by 2 bases, and 10 bases separated the two germline ends. Looked up from germline, CDR1 is SGHTA and CDR2 is FQGNSA. CDR3 in amino acids: CASSPLASKNIQYF. CDR3 coding DNA: TGTGCCAGCAGCCCCCTAGCCTCCAAAAACATTCAGTACTTC.

CDR3 sequence reads: CASSHNLGTGELFF. The CDR3 DNA is TGTGCCAGCAGCCATAACCTAGGCACCGGGGAGCTGTTTTTT. The rearrangement uses TRBV3-1 (or the pseudogene TRBV3-2) and TRBJ2-2; D is uncertain. CDR3 length equals 14 residues. Germline V gene lookup returns CDR1 LGHDT and CDR2 YNNKEL (reference sequence). Trimming removed 3 bases at V and 4 bases at J, with 9 bases between.

The rearrangement links TRBV28 to TRBJ1-2; D perhaps matches TRBD1 (5 bases). The CDR3 has 15 residues. V was trimmed by 6 bases and J by 7 bases, leaving 21 bases between them. The germline gives CDR1 MDHEN, CDR2 SYDVKM. This CDR3 is CASRNAQEGQGGYTF. In nucleotides, the CDR3 is TGTGCCAGCAGAAACGCCCAAGAGGGGCAGGGTGGCTACACCTTC.

This clone was found once. The chain uses TRBV27 and TRBJ2-7; D is perhaps TRBD1 or TRBD2 (6 bases each). V gave up 6 bases and J gave up 3 bases, with 12 bases separating them. Per the germline V gene, CDR1 is MNHEY and CDR2 is SMNVEV (reference sequence). The length of the CDR3 is 13 residues. CDR3 sequence: CASRPGARYEQYF. As DNA, the CDR3 is TGTGCCAGCAGGCCGGGGGCGCGCTACGAGCAGTACTTC.

As regards this clone: Other DNA sequences in this sample translate to the same CDR3. The chain recombines TRBV28 with TRBJ1-2, with D unresolved. The CDR3 length is 11 residues. V was clipped by 1 base and J by 4 bases, with 1 base between them. CDR1 is MDHEN, CDR2 SYDVKM, per germline. The CDR3 loop reads CASSLSYGYTF. In DNA, the CDR3 is TGTGCCAGCAGTTTATCCTATGGCTACACCTTC.

The rearrangement joins TRBV7-2 to TRBJ2-5; D is perhaps TRBD1 or TRBD2 (6 bases each). V was trimmed by 6 bases and J by 5 bases, leaving 13 bases between them. CDR3 length equals 13 residues. The germline V gene encodes CDR1 SGHTA and CDR2 FQGNSA. CDR3 nucleotide sequence: TGTGCCAGCAGTATTCAGGGGAGGGAGACCCAGTACTTC. This encodes CASSIQGRETQYF.

The chain couples TRBV5-1 to TRBJ1-4; the D gene is possibly TRBD1 (6 bases). The CDR3 length is 15 residues. CDR1 is SGHRS and CDR2 is YFSETQ in the germline V gene. V dropped 0 bases and J dropped 8 bases, with 14 bases sitting between them. Written as DNA, the CDR3 is TGCGCCAGCAGCTTGGCCGGGACAACCGAGGAAAAACTGTTTTTT. Residues: CASSLAGTTEEKLFF.